The 25 T cell receptor beta chains presented below share a single source sample, sequenced in a study of blood T cell repertoires in COVID-19. Sequencing was performed with immunoSEQ multiplex PCR; in TCRdb, only in-frame clones are kept and a portion is missing. The profile shows 45,000 to 55,000 clones, about 63% of them singletons. Material: peripheral blood. Receptor source: a woman aged 65 to 85 with acute or convalescent COVID-19.

V gene TRBV11-3 combines with J gene TRBJ2-6; the match to TRBD1 covers 12 bases. With V trimmed by 5 bases and J by 1 base, 9 bases remained unmatched. The V gene's germline CDR1 is SGHNT and CDR2 YENEEA. The length of the CDR3 is 19 residues. The CDR3 DNA reads TGTGCCAGCAGCCCACCCCCGGGACAGGGGGCGTCTGGGGCCAACGTCCTGACTTTC. Protein: CASSPPPGQGASGANVLTF.

This chain uses TRBV10-3 with TRBJ2-1; TRBD2 aligns across 9 bases. The ends lost 9 bases at V and 4 bases at J; junction bases unmatched: 4. Per the germline V gene, CDR1 is ENHRY and CDR2 is SYGVKD. This CDR3 contains 13 residues. This CDR3 reads CAIRTSEYNEQFF. As DNA, the CDR3 is TGTGCCATACGGACTAGCGAGTACAATGAGCAGTTCTTC.

The rearrangement joins TRBV6-5 to TRBJ1-1; D not resolved. Trimming removed 4 bases at V and 2 bases at J, with 8 bases between. The CDR3 is made up of 13 amino acids. Germline CDR1 MNHEY, CDR2 SVGAGI. The CDR3 nucleotides are TGTGCCAGCAGTTCCGTCCGTAACACTGAAGCTTTCTTT. The encoded protein is CASSSVRNTEAFF.

The gene calls are TRBV5-5 and TRBJ2-2; 8 bases map to TRBD1. The V and J ends lost 3 bases and 7 bases, in that order; junction bases with no gene match: 11. This CDR3 is built from 16 residues. Germline CDR1 reads SGHKS; CDR2 reads YYEKEE (reference sequence). Here the CDR3 reads CASSSGARTGHGELFF. CDR3 coding DNA: TGTGCCAGCAGCTCCGGGGCCCGGACAGGGCACGGGGAGCTGTTTTTT.

The chain combines TRBV4-1 with TRBJ2-5, with 14 bases identical to TRBD2. This CDR3 comprises 16 residues. Germline lookup yields CDR1 MGHRA and CDR2 YSYEKL. V lost 3 bases to trimming and J lost 4 bases; unmatched junction nucleotides: 4. The CDR3: CASSQLGLAGVETQYF. The CDR3 DNA sequence: TGCGCCAGCAGCCAGTTGGGACTAGCGGGGGTAGAGACCCAGTACTTC.

The rearrangement uses TRBV4-1 and TRBJ2-1; D is perhaps TRBD2 (5 bases). The CDR3 totals 11 residues. CDR1 is MGHRA and CDR2 is YSYEKL in the germline V gene. Trimming removed 4 bases at V and 10 bases at J, with 8 bases between. The CDR3 sequence: CASSRGSEQFF. The CDR3, as DNA: TGCGCCAGCAGCCGCGGGTCGGAGCAGTTCTTC.

This sequence joins TRBV6-1 and TRBJ1-2; TRBD1 is a possible D gene (5 bases). Germline V CDR1 and CDR2: MNHNS, SASEGT. With 3 bases removed from V and 7 bases from J, the gap between germline ends came to 21 bases. The CDR3 consists of 16 residues. DNA of the CDR3: TGTGCCAGCAGTGAGACCTGGTCGGGACGGGGGGGTGGCTACACCTTC. Encoded protein: CASSETWSGRGGGYTF.

This clone has only a few counts. V is TRBV10-1 and J is TRBJ2-3, with D possibly matching TRBD2 (6 bases). The CDR3 extends over 13 amino acids. Trimming shortened V by 11 bases and J by 6 bases, and 18 bases separated the two germline ends. Germline V gene sequence: CDR1 WNHNN, CDR2 SYGVQD (reference sequence). CDR3 DNA sequence: TGCGCCGGACCGAAGGACTATTGGGATACGCAGTATTTT. It codes for CAGPKDYWDTQYF.

The gene calls are TRBV2 and TRBJ2-3; no clear D gene. Trimming removed 4 bases from V and 2 bases from J, with 7 bases in between. Per the germline V gene, CDR1 is SNHLY and CDR2 is FYNNEI. CDR3 length equals 13 residues. CDR3 bases: TGTGCCAGCAGTGGAGAGGCCACAGATACGCAGTATTTT. Residues: CASSGEATDTQYF.

The CDR3 loop reads CAISENQGGGYTF. The CDR3 DNA is TGTGCCATCAGTGAGAATCAGGGAGGTGGCTACACCTTC. The V call is TRBV10-3, the J call TRBJ1-2; D might be TRBD1 (5 bases). This CDR3 is built from 13 residues. Germline V CDR1 and CDR2: ENHRY, SYGVKD. V gave up 2 bases and J gave up 7 bases, with 11 bases separating them.

J is TRBJ2-2 and V is TRBV6-6, with 11 bases identical to TRBD1. The CDR3 is 16 amino acids. Germline values: CDR1 MNHNY, CDR2 SVGAGI (reference sequence). Trimming removed 5 bases from V and 4 bases from J; junction bases left unmatched: 6. This CDR3 reads CASSHGQGAPTGELFF. DNA for the CDR3: TGTGCCAGCAGTCACGGACAGGGGGCGCCCACCGGGGAGCTGTTTTTT.

This chain joins TRBV7-9 and TRBJ2-7; 7 bases are a match to TRBD1. The CDR3 totals 14 residues. Per germline, CDR1 SEHNR and CDR2 FQNEAQ (reference sequence). Trimming cost V 5 bases and J 7 bases; bases outside gene matches: 11. CDR3: CASSPTLTGREQYF. CDR3 DNA sequence: TGTGCCAGCAGCCCAACTTTGACAGGGCGAGAGCAGTACTTC.

This clone has only a few counts. The V gene is TRBV7-2, the J gene TRBJ2-3, with a weak D call TRBD2 (5 bases). Trimming took off 3 bases at V and 6 bases at J, with 10 bases between the two ends. Germline values: CDR1 SGHTA, CDR2 FQGNSA. This CDR3 comprises 13 residues. CDR3 DNA sequence: TGTGCCAGCAGCTTTCGGGAAAGGGATACGCAGTATTTT. Residues: CASSFRERDTQYF. The entire variable domain, with the rest obtained from reference TRBV7-2 and TRBJ2-3, is as follows: GAGVSQSPSNKVTEKGKDVELRCDPISGHTALYWYRQSLGQGLEFLIYFQGNSAPDKSGLPSDRFSAERTGGSVSTLTIQRTQQEDSAVYLCASSFRERDTQYFGPGTRLTVL.

The chain carries TRBV2 and TRBJ1-5; a weak D match, TRBD1 (5 bases). CDR1 and CDR2 (germline): SNHLY, FYNNEI. Trimming stripped 3 bases from V and 6 bases from J, with 15 bases between. The CDR3 runs to 15 residues. The CDR3 nucleotides read TGTGCCAGCAGTGAGAGGGAGGGGCCGGGTCAGCCCCAGCATTTT. The encoded protein is CASSEREGPGQPQHF.

The chain links TRBV11-2 to TRBJ2-1, with D possibly matching TRBD2 (5 bases). From germline, CDR1 is SGHAT and CDR2 FQNNGV. The V gene lost 5 bases and the J gene lost 4 bases, with 9 bases spanning the gap. The CDR3 covers 13 residues. The CDR3 DNA reads as TGTGCCAGCAGCCACCGAGGGTACAATGAGCAGTTCTTC. This codes for CASSHRGYNEQFF.

V usage is TRBV2 and J usage is TRBJ2-1, with a possible D match to TRBD2 (6 bases). The germline V and J ends were trimmed by 7 bases and 8 bases, with 18 bases remaining between them. CDR1 is SNHLY, CDR2 FYNNEI, per germline. The CDR3 has 14 residues. The CDR3: CASMGGNLRHEQFF. The DNA for the CDR3 is TGTGCCAGCATGGGAGGAAACCTCCGTCATGAGCAGTTCTTC.

V is TRBV3-1 (or the pseudogene TRBV3-2) and J is TRBJ2-3, with 10 bases fitting TRBD2. Trimming removed 0 bases from V and 11 bases from J; junction bases left unmatched: 8. Germline V gene data show CDR1 as LGHDT and CDR2 as YNNKEL (reference sequence). This CDR3 is 15 amino acids long. The CDR3: CASSQERNVAGGQYF. Written as DNA, the CDR3 is TGTGCCAGCAGCCAAGAGAGGAATGTAGCGGGGGGGCAGTATTTT.

The chain is built from TRBV19 and TRBJ2-1; D is unresolved. Germline loops: CDR1 LNHDA, CDR2 SQIVND (reference sequence). CDR3 length equals 15 residues. Trimming left V 5 bases short and J 3 bases short, with 14 bases between. CDR3 in DNA: TGTGCCAGTAGTCCCTTCGTGGGCCTCTACAATGAGCAGTTCTTC. It encodes CASSPFVGLYNEQFF.

The V call is TRBV5-1, the J call TRBJ2-1; possibly TRBD2 for D (7 bases). Germline V gene data show CDR1 as SGHRS and CDR2 as YFSETQ. The CDR3 is 15 residues long. Trimming cost V 0 bases and J 8 bases, with 15 bases left between them. The CDR3 loop is CASSLERGGRDEQFF. Here the CDR3 DNA reads TGCGCCAGCAGCTTGGAGAGGGGGGGACGAGATGAGCAGTTCTTC.

The chain couples TRBV5-5 to TRBJ1-4; D call uncertain. The germline V gene encodes CDR1 SGHKS and CDR2 YYEKEE (reference sequence). Deletions cut 0 bases from V and 8 bases from J, with 8 bases between. This CDR3 spans 13 amino acids. The CDR3 sequence is CASSLEEYEKLFF. DNA of the CDR3: TGTGCCAGCAGCTTGGAAGAGTACGAAAAACTGTTTTTT.

The rearrangement links TRBV10-3 to TRBJ1-2, with no clear D. Per the germline V gene, CDR1 is ENHRY and CDR2 is SYGVKD. This CDR3 contains 13 residues. The V gene lost 6 bases and the J gene lost 7 bases, with 15 bases spanning the gap. CDR3: CAIRVTEGGGYTF. In nucleotides, the CDR3 is TGTGCCATCAGGGTCACGGAGGGCGGTGGCTACACCTTC.

This clone appeared a single time. The chain recombines TRBV28 with TRBJ2-1, with TRBD2 matching over 9 bases. The CDR3 has 15 amino acids. Germline V CDR1 and CDR2: MDHEN, SYDVKM. V shed 5 bases, J shed 5 bases, and the junction held 7 bases outside the gene matches. CDR3 protein: CASSILAGRHNEQFF. CDR3 nucleotide sequence: TGTGCCAGCAGTATTCTAGCGGGAAGACACAATGAGCAGTTCTTC. The full variable domain, with the rest looked up from reference TRBV28 and TRBJ2-1, is DVKVTQSSRYLVKRTGEKVFLECVQDMDHENMFWYRQDPGLGLRLIYFSYDVKMKEKGDIPEGYSVSREKKERFSLILESASTNQTSMYLCASSILAGRHNEQFFGPGTRLTVL.

The chain couples TRBV10-3 to TRBJ2-3; a possible D gene is TRBD2 (5 bases). The germline V gene encodes CDR1 ENHRY and CDR2 SYGVKD. CDR3 length: 14 residues. V dropped 3 bases and J dropped 5 bases, with 12 bases sitting between them. In nucleotides, the CDR3 is TGTGCCATCAGTGATATTAGCGCTGGAGATACGCAGTATTTT. Its protein is CAISDISAGDTQYF.

In this sample, this clone turned up a few times. CDR3: CASSPSDWGANYGYTF. The CDR3 DNA reads TGTGCCAGCTCACCCTCAGACTGGGGGGCTAACTATGGCTACACCTTC. V usage is TRBV18 and J usage is TRBJ1-2, with D tentatively TRBD1 (5 bases). The V end lost 3 bases, the J end lost 0 bases, and 14 bases lay between the germline ends. Germline values: CDR1 KGHSH, CDR2 LQKENI. The CDR3 runs to 16 residues.

The V call is TRBV19, the J call TRBJ1-4; the match to TRBD1 covers 7 bases. CDR3 length: 14 residues. V was pared by 3 bases and J by 2 bases, with 0 bases of the junction left unmatched. Germline-derived CDR1 and CDR2 are LNHDA and SQIVND (reference sequence). For the CDR3, the DNA is TGTGCCAGTAGTATCAGGGGGACTAATGAAAAACTGTTTTTT. This translates into CASSIRGTNEKLFF.